Listed below are T cell receptor beta chains from one sample, sequenced in a study of blood T cell repertoires in COVID-19. The protocol was immunoSEQ multiplex PCR, while the TCRdb copy is restricted to in-frame clones and leaves out a portion. The sample carries 240,000 or so clones, about 82% recorded once. The sequenced sample consisted of peripheral blood. The source of these receptors is an older man with acute or convalescent COVID-19. Each CDR3 is given with its conserved first and last residue. A D gene is named only where the DNA matches it firmly. Clone size is stated in some rows and not others, as once, few, many or a class when expanded.

TRBV2	TRBJ2-7	-	-	CASSETRSSYEQYF	TGTGCCAGCAGTGAAACCCGGAGCTCCTACGAGCAGTACTTC
TRBV9	TRBJ2-3	once	-	CASSVDPSTDTQYF	TGTGCCAGCAGCGTAGATCCTAGCACAGATACGCAGTATTTT
TRBV5-4	TRBJ1-1	-	-	CASSFRTPAYTEAFF	TGTGCCAGCAGCTTTCGGACTCCAGCGTACACTGAAGCTTTCTTT
TRBV4-3	TRBJ1-3	few	TRBD1	CASSQETGAVSSGNTIYF	TGCGCCAGCAGCCAAGAAACAGGGGCCGTTAGCTCTGGAAACACCATATATTTT
TRBV5-1	TRBJ2-1	-	TRBD2	CASRTSGSDYNEQFF	TGCGCCAGCCGGACTAGCGGGAGTGACTACAATGAGCAGTTCTTC
TRBV6-5	TRBJ2-5	-	TRBD1	CASHRGPETQYF	TGTGCCAGCCACAGGGGACCAGAGACCCAGTACTTC
TRBV18	TRBJ2-2	-	-	CASSPPVGSSSNTGELFF	TGTGCCAGCTCACCACCGGTTGGGAGCTCTTCAAACACCGGGGAGCTGTTTTTT
TRBV10-3	TRBJ1-1	once	TRBD1	CAISESKTGSEAFF	TGTGCCATCAGTGAGTCGAAGACAGGGAGTGAAGCTTTCTTT
TRBV5-1	TRBJ1-6	-	-	CASSFRDGLNSPLHF	TGCGCCAGCAGCTTCCGGGACGGACTAAATTCACCCCTCCACTTT
TRBV4-1	TRBJ1-6	once	-	CASSQTGLGSPLHF	TGCGCCAGCAGCCAAACAGGGTTGGGGTCACCCCTCCACTTT
TRBV6-4	TRBJ1-5	-	TRBD1	CAILVPGQGSQPQHF	TGTGCCATACTAGTCCCGGGACAGGGCTCTCAGCCCCAGCATTTT
TRBV25-1	TRBJ2-2	-	TRBD1	CASSRGLDTGELFF	TGTGCCAGCAGTAGGGGGCTCGACACCGGGGAGCTGTTTTTT
TRBV7-2	TRBJ2-5	few	TRBD2	CASSLGSGGGQETQYF	TGTGCCAGCAGCTTAGGCTCGGGGGGGGGACAAGAGACCCAGTACTTC
TRBV7-3	TRBJ1-5	-	-	CASSYRVGQPQHF	TGTGCCAGCAGTTACAGGGTCGGTCAGCCCCAGCATTTT
TRBV7-2	TRBJ1-1	-	-	CASRLETGGTEAFF	TGTGCCAGCAGGCTGGAGACCGGTGGCACTGAAGCTTTCTTT
TRBV6-6	TRBJ2-7	-	TRBD2	CASSYSSGDEQYF	TGTGCCAGCAGTTACTCTAGCGGGGACGAGCAGTACTTC
TRBV11-3	TRBJ2-4	-	TRBD1	CASSLRTGDIQYF	TGTGCCAGCAGCTTAAGGACAGGGGACATTCAGTACTTC
TRBV7-2	TRBJ2-7	-	TRBD1	CASSLPGQGIGQYF	TGTGCCAGCAGCCTCCCGGGACAGGGTATCGGGCAGTACTTC
TRBV12-3/TRBV12-4	TRBJ1-2	-	-	CASSLGAFGYTF	TGTGCCAGCAGTTTAGGGGCTTTCGGCTACACCTTC
TRBV7-5	TRBJ2-3	-	-	CARSSRRDRQVDTQYF	TGTGCCAGAAGCTCCCGCCGGGACAGGCAAGTAGATACGCAGTATTTT
TRBV29-1	TRBJ1-4	-	-	CSGALPGKLFF	TGCAGCGGTGCTCTTCCCGGAAAACTGTTTTTT
TRBV3-1/TRBV3-2	TRBJ2-6	-	-	CASSLFFSRSGANVLTF	TGTGCCAGCAGTCTGTTTTTCTCGCGCTCTGGGGCCAACGTCCTGACTTTC
TRBV9	TRBJ1-3	-	-	CASSVGSSGNTIYF	TGTGCCAGCAGCGTGGGGAGCTCTGGAAACACCATATATTTT